The clone carrying this T cell receptor (beta chain) was detected a few times. The V and J ends lost 1 base and 1 base respectively, with 11 bases between them. This CDR3 spans 15 amino acids. Looked up from germline, CDR1 is SGDLS and CDR2 is YYNGEE. These data originate in a study of T-cell memory formation after mild COVID-19. cDNA libraries for TCR alpha and TCR beta, carrying sample barcodes and UMIs, came from 5'RACE with constant-segment primers. TCRdb re-analysed the 5' RACE reads in MiXCR, keeping a single row per CDR3 protein. The sample has 450,000 or so distinct CDR3 sequences, approximately 20% seen once; the top ten hold about 8.1%.

This sequence originates from an adult woman who had mild COVID-19 (a few samples of this study predate the infection). Cell type and time point are not known. The chain has TRBV9 and TRBJ2-5, with D tentatively TRBD1 or TRBD2 (5 bases each). Specimen: PBMCs or a T cell subset sorted from them (not recorded which). CDR3 DNA: TGTGCCAGCAGCGTATATGGGGGAGCCCAAGAGACCCAGTACTTC. Its protein is CASSVYGGAQETQYF. The full variable domain, with the rest looked up from reference TRBV9 and TRBJ2-5, is DSGVTQTPKHLITATGQRVTLRCSPRSGDLSVYWYQQSLDQGLQFLIQYYNGEERAKGNILERFSAQQFPDLHSELNLSSLELGDSALYFCASSVYGGAQETQYFGPGTRLLVL.